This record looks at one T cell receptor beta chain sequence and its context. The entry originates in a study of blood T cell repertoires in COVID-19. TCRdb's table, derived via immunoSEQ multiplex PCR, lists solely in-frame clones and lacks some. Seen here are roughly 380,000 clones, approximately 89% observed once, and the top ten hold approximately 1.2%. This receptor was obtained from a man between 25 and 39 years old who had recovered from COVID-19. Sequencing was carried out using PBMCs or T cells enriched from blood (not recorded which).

CDR3: CASSIEDINQPQHF. CDR3 DNA: TGTGCCAGTAGTATAGAGGACATCAATCAGCCCCAGCATTTT. This rearrangement joins TRBV19 to TRBJ1-5; TRBD1 might be the D (5 bases). The CDR3 sequence is 14 residues long. V was cut by 0 bases and J by 3 bases, with 6 bases left in between. CDR1 is LNHDA and CDR2 is SQIVND in the germline V gene (reference sequence).